This is a list of T cell receptor beta chains from one sample in a study of blood T cell repertoires in COVID-19. The method was immunoSEQ multiplex PCR; TCRdb's version includes in-frame clones alone and lacks a portion of them. The sample lists about 35,000 clones, around 87% occurring once. The sequenced sample consisted of peripheral blood. All receptors come from a human donor in a cohort sampled during active COVID-19. The CDR3 runs from the conserved cysteine through the conserved F or W. The order of the fields is CDR3 protein, CDR3 DNA, V gene, D gene, J gene, clone size. The D gene is left open where the match is weak. The size entry is marked missing in some rows and otherwise reads once, few, many or a size class.

CASSPRTGGRDTEAFF	TGTGCCAGCTCACCACGGACAGGGGGACGGGACACTGAAGCTTTCTTT	TRBV18	TRBD1	TRBJ1-1	NA
CASSLTSGDYEQYF	TGCGCCAGCAGCTTGACTAGCGGGGACTACGAGCAGTACTTC	TRBV5-1	TRBD2	TRBJ2-7	NA
CASSLDPDSRAFF	TGTGCCAGCAGCTTAGACCCGGACAGTCGGGCCTTCTTC	TRBV7-2	NA	TRBJ2-1	NA
CASSVTGNTIYF	TGTGCCAGCAGCGTCACTGGAAACACCATATATTTT	TRBV5-6	NA	TRBJ1-3	once
CASSWKRQYNEQFF	TGTGCCAGCAGCTGGAAGCGTCAGTACAATGAGCAGTTCTTC	TRBV5-5	NA	TRBJ2-1	NA
CASSSSGTNVLTF	TGTGCCAGCAGCTCCTCCGGGACCAACGTCCTGACTTTC	TRBV7-3	NA	TRBJ2-6	NA
CASSRRDRSTYGYTF	TGTGCCAGCAGTCGTCGGGACAGGTCTACCTATGGCTACACCTTC	TRBV2	TRBD1	TRBJ1-2	NA
CASSLGTGLPNEQYF	TGTGCCAGCAGCTTGGGGACAGGCCTCCCCAACGAGCAGTACTTC	TRBV5-5	TRBD1	TRBJ2-7	NA
CAIRGYRGPF	TGTGCCATCAGAGGTTACAGGGGCCCGTTC	TRBV10-3	TRBD1	TRBJ2-7	NA
CASSRIGGNNQPQHF	TGTGCCAGCAGCCGCATAGGAGGGAATAATCAGCCCCAGCATTTT	TRBV7-9	NA	TRBJ1-5	NA
CASSRSGNTIYF	TGTGCCAGCAGCCGCTCTGGAAACACCATATATTTT	TRBV12-3/TRBV12-4	NA	TRBJ1-3	NA
CASSLARDPRSPLHF	TGTGCCAGCAGCTTAGCGCGGGATCCTAGATCACCCCTCCACTTT	TRBV7-2	NA	TRBJ1-6	few
CASSSDRGNIQYF	TGTGCCAGTAGCTCAGACAGGGGAAACATTCAGTACTTC	TRBV19	TRBD1	TRBJ2-4	NA
CASSLVFGGVNPTHYEQYF	TGTGCCAGCAGCTTAGTCTTCGGGGGTGTCAACCCAACTCACTACGAGCAGTACTTC	TRBV7-9	NA	TRBJ2-7	once
CASSPGTVTYNEQFF	TGTGCCAGCTCACCAGGGACAGTCACGTACAATGAGCAGTTCTTC	TRBV18	TRBD1	TRBJ2-1	NA
CASSLQGGQETQYF	TGTGCCAGCAGCTTACAGGGGGGCCAAGAGACCCAGTACTTC	TRBV11-2	NA	TRBJ2-5	NA
CASSPTSGPGREQFF	TGTGCCAGCTCACCGACCAGCGGGCCAGGGAGGGAGCAGTTCTTC	TRBV18	NA	TRBJ2-1	NA
CASRRLSWGVYEQYF	TGTGCCAGCAGGCGGTTATCGTGGGGGGTATACGAGCAGTACTTC	TRBV6-5	NA	TRBJ2-7	NA
CASSQDPRQGNSPLHF	TGTGCCAGCAGCCAAGATCCTCGACAGGGAAATTCACCCCTCCACTTT	TRBV3-1/TRBV3-2	TRBD1	TRBJ1-6	NA
CASSLSRAATGELFF	TGCGCCAGCAGCTTGAGCAGGGCCGCCACCGGGGAGCTGTTTTTT	TRBV5-1	NA	TRBJ2-2	NA
CASSPARDRAQPQHF	TGTGCCAGCAGTCCGGCCCGGGACAGGGCTCAGCCCCAGCATTTT	TRBV6-6	TRBD1	TRBJ1-5	few
CASSQAGAGGQPQHF	TGTGCCAGCAGCCAAGCCGGGGCCGGGGGGCAGCCCCAGCATTTT	TRBV5-6	NA	TRBJ1-5	NA
CASSDPGGGETQYF	TGCGCCAGCAGTGACCCAGGGGGCGGAGAGACCCAGTACTTC	TRBV10-1	TRBD1	TRBJ2-5	NA
CSVLGGGYNEQFF	TGCAGCGTTTTAGGGGGTGGCTACAATGAGCAGTTCTTC	TRBV29-1	NA	TRBJ2-1	NA
CASSPTGMGYTF	TGCGCCAGCAGCCCGACAGGGATGGGCTACACCTTC	TRBV5-1	TRBD1	TRBJ1-2	NA
CASSLSWRVKEYEQYF	TGTGCCAGCAGCTTAAGTTGGCGGGTTAAGGAGTACGAGCAGTACTTC	TRBV7-2	NA	TRBJ2-7	NA
CASSFVGANEQFF	TGTGCCAGCAGTTTTGTGGGGGCGAATGAGCAGTTCTTC	TRBV28	NA	TRBJ2-1	once
CASSLRLAGETDTQYF	TGTGCCAGCAGCTTACGACTAGCGGGGGAGACAGATACGCAGTATTTT	TRBV5-4	TRBD2	TRBJ2-3	NA
CATSELRTGSSYNEQFF	TGTGCCACCAGTGAACTGCGGACAGGGAGCTCCTACAATGAGCAGTTCTTC	TRBV24-1	TRBD1	TRBJ2-1	NA
CATSDLGGTANTGELFF	TGTGCCACCAGTGATTTGGGCGGGACCGCGAACACCGGGGAGCTGTTTTTT	TRBV24-1	NA	TRBJ2-2	NA
CASSPNRDRGGCWGEETQYF	TGTGCCAGCAGCCCAAACCGGGACAGGGGCGGGTGTTGGGGAGAAGAGACCCAGTACTTC	TRBV3-1/TRBV3-2	TRBD1	TRBJ2-5	NA
CASRQGQGSQHF	TGTGCCAGCAGACAAGGGCAGGGGTCCCAGCATTTT	TRBV28	NA	TRBJ1-5	NA
CASSPGLAGYEQYF	TGTGCCAGCAGCCCCGGTCTAGCGGGGTACGAGCAGTACTTC	TRBV7-2	TRBD2	TRBJ2-7	NA
CASSLGGQGGRQPQHF	TGTGCCAGCAGCTTGGGGGGACAGGGAGGGCGGCAGCCCCAGCATTTT	TRBV5-6	TRBD1	TRBJ1-5	NA
CASSLDPGQGTYNEQFF	TGTGCCAGCAGCTTAGATCCGGGACAGGGAACCTACAATGAGCAGTTCTTC	TRBV11-2	TRBD1	TRBJ2-1	NA
CASRPRGREDTQYF	TGTGCCAGCAGGCCCCGAGGCCGTGAAGATACGCAGTATTTT	TRBV6-5	NA	TRBJ2-3	NA
CASSLYARVGGDTQYF	TGTGCCAGCAGTTTATATGCCAGGGTGGGTGGAGATACGCAGTATTTT	TRBV28	NA	TRBJ2-3	NA
CASSLGLATDNEKLFF	TGTGCCAGCAGCTTGGGGCTCGCTACTGACAATGAAAAACTGTTTTTT	TRBV7-9	NA	TRBJ1-4	NA